The T cell receptor (beta chain) under discussion was sequenced for a study of OX40 agonist ivuxolimab in advanced cancers. General study findings and limits: Researchers did not establish what antigens the expanded peripheral T cells target.

This CDR3 spans 17 amino acids. As for this clone: What it recognizes is unknown.

Profiled with immunoSEQ multiplex PCR; TCRdb holds only in-frame clones, not every one. Among approximately 82,000 clones, 88% were seen once, and the ten largest hold about 4%. The chain carries TRBV12-2 and TRBJ2-1; the table's TRBD2 call for D was not verified on the DNA. TRBV12-2 constitutes a pseudogene. This receptor was taken from an adult with an advanced solid tumor such as melanoma, head and neck, liver or kidney cancer. Sequenced here: CD4+ or CD8+ T cells sorted from blood, sampled in a trial of the OX40 agonist ivuxolimab. The CDR3 loop is CASRLEPSGRVGNEQFF. DNA for the CDR3: TGTGCAAGTCGCTTAGAGCCTAGCGGGAGGGTGGGCAATGAGCAGTTCTTC.